This passage covers 20 T cell receptor beta chains from one sample sequenced in a study of T-cell memory formation after mild COVID-19. TCRdb re-derived calls from the 5' RACE reads in MiXCR, one entry per CDR3 protein. The sample has around 300,000 distinct CDR3 sequences, less than 9.5% seen once. The specimen sequenced was PBMCs or a T cell subset sorted from them (not recorded which). These receptors were obtained from a man younger than 30 who had mild COVID-19 (a few samples of this study predate the infection). Cell type and time point are not known.

A few counts support this clonotype. The rearrangement joins TRBV7-3 to TRBJ2-3; 11 bases line up with TRBD2. Germline V CDR1 and CDR2: SGHTA, FQGTGA. CDR3 length: 19 amino acids. J was trimmed by 6 bases and V by 1 base; bases with no gene match: 15. CDR3: CASSLRSPGLAGGWDTQYF. CDR3 DNA sequence: TGTGCCAGCAGCTTAAGGTCCCCAGGGCTAGCGGGGGGCTGGGATACGCAGTATTTT.

This sequence joins TRBV4-3 and TRBJ2-7, with 11 positions matching TRBD1. The CDR3 loop spans 15 amino acids. Trimming cost V 3 bases and J 3 bases; bases outside gene matches: 4. Germline V CDR1 and CDR2: LGHNA, YSLEER. The CDR3 DNA reads TGCGCCAGCAGCCATACCGGGACAGGGGGCTACGAGCAGTACTTC. Its translation: CASSHTGTGGYEQYF.

This chain links TRBV5-1 with TRBJ1-2; weak D call: TRBD1 (6 bases). Germline CDR1 is SGHRS and CDR2 is YFSETQ. The ends were cut back, 6 bases at V and 4 bases at J, with 19 bases in the middle. The CDR3 sequence is 15 residues long. The CDR3 region is CASTPGAITVYGYTF. In DNA form, the CDR3 reads TGCGCCAGCACCCCAGGGGCGATAACAGTCTATGGCTACACCTTC. The variable domain in full, with the rest retrieved from reference TRBV5-1 and TRBJ1-2, is KAGVTQTPRYLIKTRGQQVTLSCSPISGHRSVSWYQQTPGQGLQFLFEYFSETQRNKGNFPGRFSGRQFSNSRSEMNVSTLELGDSALYLCASTPGAITVYGYTFGSGTRLTVV.

This clonotype was counted ten times or more. The chain recombines TRBV4-3 with TRBJ1-4; no definite D call. The CDR3 sequence is 14 residues long. Deletions cut 2 bases from V and 5 bases from J, with 9 bases between. The germline V gene encodes CDR1 LGHNA and CDR2 YSLEER. The CDR3 nucleotides read TGCGCCAGCAGCCAAAACACGGAAAATGAAAAACTGTTTTTT. Protein product: CASSQNTENEKLFF.

The CDR3 here is CASSSTRYGQPQHF. CDR3 in DNA: TGTGCCAGCAGCTCGACCCGGTACGGTCAGCCCCAGCATTTT. V usage is TRBV28 and J usage is TRBJ1-5; D remains ambiguous. This CDR3 spans 14 amino acids. Trimming cost V 6 bases and J 6 bases, with 15 bases left between them. CDR1 and CDR2 from the germline V gene are MDHEN and SYDVKM.

V is TRBV20-1 and J is TRBJ1-2; TRBD1 matches 10 bases. V shed 1 base, J shed 8 bases, and the junction held 10 bases outside the gene matches. Per the germline V gene, CDR1 is DFQATT and CDR2 is SNEGSKA (reference sequence). CDR3 length: 15 amino acids. The CDR3 nucleotides are TGCAGTGCTAGAGCCCCGGGACAGGGGTGGCAGGGCTACACCTTC. It is translated as CSARAPGQGWQGYTF.

The chain has TRBV27 and TRBJ2-3, with 9 bases aligning to TRBD2. V lost 6 bases and J lost 0; bases outside the gene matches: 19. Germline V lookup: CDR1 MNHEY, CDR2 SMNVEV (reference sequence). The length of the CDR3 is 20 residues. As DNA, the CDR3 is TGTGCCAGCAGCCCCCGGGCCAGCGGGGGGCCGTACTCTAGCACAGATACGCAGTATTTT. Translation gives CASSPRASGGPYSSTDTQYF.

This clonotype showed up just a few times. This chain joins TRBV7-2 and TRBJ2-1; TRBD1 is a possible D gene (7 bases). V lost 6 bases to trimming and J lost 7 bases, with 19 bases between them. CDR1 and CDR2 (germline): SGHTA, FQGNSA. The CDR3 contains 15 residues. The DNA of the CDR3 is TGTGCCAGCAGGGGGCGGAGGGGGCTGATGAATGAGCAGTTCTTC. Its protein is CASRGRRGLMNEQFF.

This clonotype came up a few times. The V and J genes are TRBV2 and TRBJ1-5; D remains ambiguous. V gave up 6 bases and J gave up 7 bases, with 13 bases separating them. This CDR3 spans 13 amino acids. Germline lookup yields CDR1 SNHLY and CDR2 FYNNEI. CDR3 residues: CASRERIGQPQHF. The CDR3 DNA follows: TGTGCCAGCAGGGAACGGATTGGGCAGCCCCAGCATTTT.

This clonotype has ten or more counts. The J gene is TRBJ2-1, the V gene TRBV7-3; 12 nucleotides align to TRBD2. The CDR3 is 15 residues long. Trimming removed 5 bases from V and 5 bases from J; junction bases left unmatched: 4. The germline V gene encodes CDR1 SGHTA and CDR2 FQGTGA. The DNA of the CDR3 is TGTGCCAGCAGCGACGGACTAGCGGGGAACAATGAGCAGTTCTTC. Amino acid sequence: CASSDGLAGNNEQFF.

This clonotype has at least ten counts. The chain joins TRBV5-1 to TRBJ1-4; 7 nucleotides line up with TRBD1. Trimming removed 3 bases from V and 1 base from J; junction bases left unmatched: 6. The CDR3 contains 16 residues. Looked up from germline, CDR1 is SGHRS and CDR2 is YFSETQ. The CDR3 DNA sequence: TGCGCCAGCAGCTACAGGACAGGCGGAACTAATGAAAAACTGTTTTTT. Translated: CASSYRTGGTNEKLFF.

V is TRBV12-3 or TRBV12-4 and J is TRBJ2-7; 11 nucleotides line up with TRBD1. This CDR3 comprises 15 residues. V gave up 5 bases and J gave up 2 bases; unmatched junction bases: 5. The CDR3 nucleotides are TGTGCCAGCAGTGGGGGACAGGGGGTGCCCTACGAGCAGTACGTC. Encoded protein: CASSGGQGVPYEQYV.

CDR3 sequence (DNA): TGCAGCGTTTTCGGACGGACCGTGGCCTACGAGCAGTACTTC. This encodes CSVFGRTVAYEQYF. The chain links TRBV29-1 to TRBJ2-7; D not certain. Germline lookup yields CDR1 SQVTM and CDR2 ANQGSEA. This CDR3 has 14 residues. Deletions cut 5 bases from V and 2 bases from J, with 16 bases between.

The chain carries TRBV7-2 and TRBJ2-7, with 8 bases aligning to TRBD2. Germline CDR1 is SGHTA and CDR2 is FQGNSA. V gave up 3 bases and J gave up 5 bases; unmatched junction bases: 6. The CDR3 spans 14 residues. In DNA, the CDR3 is TGTGCCAGCAGCTTCAGCGGGGGTGGTAACGAGCAGTACTTC. Translation: CASSFSGGGNEQYF.

This clonotype has a handful of counts. The chain is built from TRBV9 and TRBJ1-2; 7 nucleotides agree with TRBD1. This CDR3 is built from 14 residues. Germline CDR1 SGDLS, CDR2 YYNGEE. V shed 3 bases and J 7 bases; nucleotides not matched to a gene: 9. The CDR3 reads CASSGGTAAGGYTF. Here the CDR3 DNA reads TGTGCCAGCAGCGGAGGGACAGCCGCGGGTGGCTACACCTTC.

The sample holds many counts of this clonotype. The chain is built from TRBV5-1 and TRBJ2-7; tentative D call: TRBD2 (5 bases). This CDR3 spans 14 amino acids. Trimming shortened V by 0 bases and J by 7 bases, and 14 bases separated the two germline ends. Germline V CDR1 and CDR2: SGHRS, YFSETQ. DNA of the CDR3: TGCGCCAGCAGCTTGGTTGGGTCTTCGGGGGAGCAGTACGTC. Translated: CASSLVGSSGEQYV.

This clonotype was observed many times. The chain has TRBV12-3 or TRBV12-4 and TRBJ2-3; D gene ambiguous. The CDR3 is 11 amino acids. The CDR3 loop reads CACRTVDTQYF. In DNA, the CDR3 is TGTGCTTGTCGGACGGTGGATACGCAGTATTTT.

The chain is built from TRBV9 and TRBJ2-5; D possibly corresponds to TRBD2 (5 bases). The CDR3 consists of 15 residues. Per the germline V gene, CDR1 is SGDLS and CDR2 is YYNGEE. V lost 3 bases and J 6 bases, leaving 18 bases between the germline ends. CDR3 nucleotide sequence: TGTGCCAGCAGCGCGGCCGGGAATACAGAGAAGACCCAGTACTTC. It translates to CASSAAGNTEKTQYF.

V is TRBV18 and J is TRBJ1-4; 7 bases are shared with TRBD1. CDR3 length: 15 amino acids. The J segment lost 5 bases and the V segment lost 0 bases, leaving 3 bases of the junction unmatched. Germline loops: CDR1 KGHSH, CDR2 LQKENI. CDR3 loop: CASSPPIQGNEKLFF. The CDR3 DNA follows: TGTGCCAGCTCACCACCAATACAGGGGAATGAAAAACTGTTTTTT.

Regarding this clonotype: A much larger clone lies a single base off, so this may be a read error. V gene TRBV12-3 or TRBV12-4 combines with J gene TRBJ1-5; D unresolved. This CDR3 is built from 13 residues. The CDR3, as DNA: TGTGACAGCAGTTTAACAGTTGTCCAGCCCCAGCATTTT. Protein sequence: CDSSLTVVQPQHF.